Listed here is a single TCR beta chain. The antigen is not known. The sample originates from a study of T cell responses to AZD1222 COVID-19 vaccine. Overall study context: Second-dose schedules of about 4 or about 12 weeks were combined.

The data were produced by immunoSEQ multiplex PCR, yet TCRdb's version contains in-frame clones alone and is incomplete. The table has around 99,000 clones, around nine tenths seen once. The study's findings and limits: It should be noted that donors were predominantly white British and more often female, and clonal diversity was possibly underestimated. Baseline antibody screening turned up just a handful of seropositive AZD1222 recipients. After two AZD1222 doses, spike-specific TCR breadth and depth rose versus day 0.

The CDR3 runs 15 residues. Germline V gives CDR1 LGHNT, CDR2 FRNRAP. V lost 4 bases and J lost 6; bases outside the gene matches: 9. Specimen: peripheral blood, collected on day 0 of AZD1222 vaccination. The TCR sequence derives from an adult in good health. The chain uses TRBV12-5 and TRBJ1-5; TRBD1 matches 7 bases. For the CDR3, the DNA is TGTGCTAGTGGTTACGTAGGGACAGCGATTCAGCCCCAGCATTTT. Protein product: CASGYVGTAIQPQHF.